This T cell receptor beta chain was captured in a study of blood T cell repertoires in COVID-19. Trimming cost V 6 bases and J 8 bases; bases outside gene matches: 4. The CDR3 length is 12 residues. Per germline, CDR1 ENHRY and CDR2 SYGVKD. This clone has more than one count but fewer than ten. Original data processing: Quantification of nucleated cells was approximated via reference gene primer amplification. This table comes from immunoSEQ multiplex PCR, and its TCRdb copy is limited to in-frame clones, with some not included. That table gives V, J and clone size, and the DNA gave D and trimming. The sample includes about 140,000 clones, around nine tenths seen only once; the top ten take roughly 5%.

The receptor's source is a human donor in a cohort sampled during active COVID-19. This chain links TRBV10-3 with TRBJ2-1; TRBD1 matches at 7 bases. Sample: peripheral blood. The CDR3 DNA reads TGTGCCATCAGCATTGACAGGGATGAGCAGTTCTTC. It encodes CAISIDRDEQFF.